The 8 T cell receptor beta chains reported below all come from one sample, sequenced in a study of tumor T cells in aggressive B-cell lymphoma (dated by TCRdb to the late 2010s). Library method: the immunoSEQ multiplex PCR assay. TCRdb provides this immuneACCESS table in a form limited to in-frame rearrangements. Some clones are lacking; in checked studies, under half of them reflect an unresolved V gene, and why the rest are absent is not known. This sample has fewer than 5,500 clones in its table, and around 94% of those were observed once. The biggest ten clones account for around 3.9% of the sample. The sample was tumor tissue. The receptors were sampled from an adult with diffuse large B cell lymphoma.

V is TRBV27 and J is TRBJ2-1; D possibly corresponds to TRBD2 (6 bases). The CDR3 contains 15 residues. Germline CDR1 MNHEY, CDR2 SMNVEV (reference sequence). Trimming stripped 0 bases from V and 9 bases from J, with 15 bases between. The CDR3 sequence: CASSLSASVGAEQFF. The CDR3 DNA follows: TGTGCCAGCAGTTTATCTGCTAGCGTCGGCGCTGAGCAGTTCTTC.

The chain has TRBV7-3 and TRBJ1-1, with no clear D. Germline V gene sequence: CDR1 SGHTA, CDR2 FQGTGA. Trimming stripped 2 bases from V and 0 bases from J, with 4 bases between. The CDR3 totals 13 residues. For the CDR3, the DNA is TGTGCCAGCAGCTTATCAATGAACACTGAAGCTTTCTTT. Translating gives CASSLSMNTEAFF.

The rearrangement joins TRBV27 to TRBJ2-5, with a tentative D call TRBD2 (5 bases). The CDR3 is 16 residues long. The germline V and J ends were trimmed by 5 bases and 0 bases, with 16 bases remaining between them. Germline V gene sequence: CDR1 MNHEY, CDR2 SMNVEV (reference sequence). The CDR3 DNA reads TGTGCCAGCAGTAGTAGTTTCGGGGAGTACCAAGAGACCCAGTACTTC. Translated, it gives CASSSSFGEYQETQYF.

This chain joins TRBV11-2 and TRBJ1-2; 12 nucleotides match TRBD1. V dropped 3 bases and J dropped 8; count of bases not matched to a gene: 10. The CDR3 length is 16 residues. Germline V gives CDR1 SGHAT, CDR2 FQNNGV. The CDR3 DNA reads as TGTGCCAGCAGCTTTGGGACAGGGGGCTTCTATCAGGGCTACACCTTC. Amino acid sequence: CASSFGTGGFYQGYTF.

The chain joins TRBV7-8 to TRBJ2-2; TRBD2 matches at 8 bases. CDR3 size: 12 residues. Germline V gene sequence: CDR1 SGHVS, CDR2 FQNEAQ. CDR3 amino acids: CAAGANTGELFF. The CDR3 nucleotides read TGTGCAGCGGGGGCGAACACCGGGGAGCTGTTTTTT.

The chain employs TRBV27 and TRBJ2-1; TRBD2 aligns across 12 bases. Losses at the gene ends were 6 bases for V and 6 bases for J; bases not matched to a gene: 3. This CDR3 has 14 residues. CDR1 MNHEY and CDR2 SMNVEV come from the germline V gene (reference sequence). CDR3 in DNA: TGTGCCAGCAGACCTAGCGGGGGGGGCAATGAGCAGTTCTTC. This translates into CASRPSGGGNEQFF.

The chain couples TRBV6-6 to TRBJ2-3; maybe TRBD1 (6 bases). V dropped 6 bases and J dropped 0 bases, with 16 bases sitting between them. Germline V gene sequence: CDR1 MNHNY, CDR2 SVGAGI (reference sequence). The CDR3 loop spans 16 amino acids. The CDR3 DNA reads as TGTGCCAGCAGAAAACTTCCAGGGGAGAGCACAGATACGCAGTATTTT. This translates into CASRKLPGESTDTQYF.

The chain couples TRBV30 to TRBJ1-2; D unresolved. The CDR3 is 11 residues long. V dropped 2 bases and J dropped 3 bases, with 4 bases sitting between them. CDR1 and CDR2 (germline): GTSNPN, SVGIG (reference sequence). The CDR3: CAWSLHYGYTF. CDR3 nucleotide sequence: TGTGCCTGGAGTCTCCACTATGGCTACACCTTC.